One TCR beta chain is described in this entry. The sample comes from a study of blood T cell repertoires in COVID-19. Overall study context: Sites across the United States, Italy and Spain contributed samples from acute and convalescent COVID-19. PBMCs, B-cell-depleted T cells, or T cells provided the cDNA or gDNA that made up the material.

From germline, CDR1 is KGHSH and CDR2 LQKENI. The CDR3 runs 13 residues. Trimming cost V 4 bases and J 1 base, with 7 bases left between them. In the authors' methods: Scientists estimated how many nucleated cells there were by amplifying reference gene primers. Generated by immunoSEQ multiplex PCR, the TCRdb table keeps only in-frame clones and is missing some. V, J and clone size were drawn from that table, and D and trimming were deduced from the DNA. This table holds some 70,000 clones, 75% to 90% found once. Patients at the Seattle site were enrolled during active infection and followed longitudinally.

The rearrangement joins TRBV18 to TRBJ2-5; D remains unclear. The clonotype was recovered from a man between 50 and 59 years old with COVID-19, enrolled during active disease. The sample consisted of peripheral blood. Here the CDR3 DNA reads TGTGCCAGCTCACGAAGCACCCAAGAGACCCAGTACTTC. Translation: CASSRSTQETQYF.